A selection of T cell receptor beta chains follows, all from one sample in a study of T cells in Graves' hyperthyroidism and ophthalmopathy. TCRdb ran MiXCR on the multiplex PCR reads and lists one entry per CDR3 protein. The sample records some 620,000 distinct CDR3 sequences, about 17% being singletons. Sequences were obtained from blood. The receptors shown here come from a woman in her thirties with Graves' hyperthyroidism. Each CDR3 is given with its conserved first and last residue. The order of the fields is J gene, clone size, V gene, D gene, CDR3 DNA, CDR3 protein. The D gene is left open where the match is weak. Some rows mark clone size as missing; the rest say once, few, many or name a class of expanded clone.

TRBJ2-2 many TRBV28 TRBD2 TGTGCCAGCAGTTTATATCTAGCGGGAGCCGGGGAGCTGTTTTTT CASSLYLAGAGELFF
TRBJ2-3 . TRBV20-1 TRBD1 TGCAGTGCTAGGACAGGGGGAGCAGATACGCAGTATTTT CSARTGGADTQYF
TRBJ1-1 . TRBV25-1 TRBD1 TGTGCCAGCAGTGTACTCCAGGACAGGGATACTGAAGCTTTCTTT CASSVLQDRDTEAFF
TRBJ2-1 many TRBV7-2 . TGTGCCAGCAGCTTACGCTACTACAATGAGCAGTTCTTC CASSLRYYNEQFF
TRBJ1-2 . TRBV7-9 . TGTGCCAGCAGCCCCCCAGGGTCTGGCTATGGCTACACCTTC CASSPPGSGYGYTF
TRBJ1-1 many TRBV5-1 . TGCGCCAGCAGCTTGGTCTACGGGGGCAATGAAGCTTTCTTT CASSLVYGGNEAFF
TRBJ2-5 many TRBV13 . TGTGCCAGCAGCTTAGCGGAGGAGACCCAGTACTTC CASSLAEETQYF
TRBJ2-4 . TRBV6-1 TRBD1 TGTGCCAGCAGGACTGACAGGGGATTACTAGCCAAAAACATTCAGTACTTC CASRTDRGLLAKNIQYF
TRBJ2-7 many TRBV11-2 TRBD2 TGTGCCAGCAGCTTAGCGGGGGGGCGGCGGGAGGGTCGCTACGAGCAGTACTTC CASSLAGGRREGRYEQYF
TRBJ2-3 . TRBV10-3 TRBD1 TGTGCCATCAGGGGGACAGGGGTATACACAGATACGCAGTATTTT CAIRGTGVYTDTQYF
TRBJ1-1 . TRBV7-8 . TGTGCCAGCAGCCCGCTCGTTAACACTGAAGCTTTCTTT CASSPLVNTEAFF
TRBJ2-7 . TRBV5-1 TRBD2 TGCGCCAGCCATCGGGGGGAGGCCCCCTACGAGCAGTACTTC CASHRGEAPYEQYF
TRBJ2-5 . TRBV3-2 . TGTGCCAGCAGCCCTGGTCCAGTACTAGCGGGAGGCTCTACCCAAGAGACCCAGTACTTC CASSPGPVLAGGSTQETQYF
TRBJ2-7 many TRBV6-1 TRBD1 TGTGCCAGCAGGACCGGGGGGACAGGGGGCGGCGAGCAGTACTTC CASRTGGTGGGEQYF
TRBJ2-5 . TRBV20-1 . TGCAGTGCGAACGGGCAGGCTACAAAGGGGACCCAGTACTTC CSANGQATKGTQYF
TRBJ2-5 many TRBV7-8 TRBD1 TGTGCCAGCAGCTTAGGGACCGGACAGGGGGTGGGAGAGACCCAGTACTTC CASSLGTGQGVGETQYF
TRBJ2-1 . TRBV6-1 TRBD1 TGTGCCAGCAGCCACCGACAGGGTCAGGGCTCCTACAATGAGCAGTTCTTC CASSHRQGQGSYNEQFF
TRBJ1-1 many TRBV20-1 . TGCAGTGCTAGAGATCGTCATGGAGGTTCGGGCACTGAAGCTTTCTTT CSARDRHGGSGTEAFF
TRBJ2-7 few TRBV27 TRBD2 TGTGCCAGCAATGAGCGGGGCGGATACGAGCAGTACTTC CASNERGGYEQYF
TRBJ2-7 many TRBV29-1 TRBD1 TGCAGCGCCCTGGGGGGGACAGGGCTACGGGAGCAGTACTTC CSALGGTGLREQYF
TRBJ2-3 . TRBV7-8 . TGCGCCAGCAGCCAAGTCGGGGGCCCTAGCACAGATACGCAGTATTTT CASSQVGGPSTDTQYF
TRBJ2-3 few TRBV19 . TGTGCCAGTAGTATGTACCACTACACAGATACGCAGTATTTT CASSMYHYTDTQYF
TRBJ2-1 many TRBV10-3 TRBD2 TGTGCCATCAGTGACGGGGGGAGTACCTACAATGAGCAGTTCTTC CAISDGGSTYNEQFF
TRBJ1-1 many TRBV3-1 TRBD1 TGTGCCAGCAGCCAAGGTCGACAGGGGGTGACTGAAGCTTTCTTT CASSQGRQGVTEAFF